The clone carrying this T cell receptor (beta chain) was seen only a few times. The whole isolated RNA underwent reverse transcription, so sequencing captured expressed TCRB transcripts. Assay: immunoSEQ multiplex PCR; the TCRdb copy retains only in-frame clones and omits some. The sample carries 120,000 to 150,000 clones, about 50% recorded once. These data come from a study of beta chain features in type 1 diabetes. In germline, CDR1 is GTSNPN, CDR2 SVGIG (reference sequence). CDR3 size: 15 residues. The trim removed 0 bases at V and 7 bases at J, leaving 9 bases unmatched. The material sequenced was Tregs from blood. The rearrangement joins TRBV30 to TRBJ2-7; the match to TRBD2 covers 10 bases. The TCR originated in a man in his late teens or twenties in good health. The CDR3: CAWSVRASGSREQYF. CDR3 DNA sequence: TGTGCCTGGAGTGTACGGGCTAGCGGGAGTAGGGAGCAGTACTTC.